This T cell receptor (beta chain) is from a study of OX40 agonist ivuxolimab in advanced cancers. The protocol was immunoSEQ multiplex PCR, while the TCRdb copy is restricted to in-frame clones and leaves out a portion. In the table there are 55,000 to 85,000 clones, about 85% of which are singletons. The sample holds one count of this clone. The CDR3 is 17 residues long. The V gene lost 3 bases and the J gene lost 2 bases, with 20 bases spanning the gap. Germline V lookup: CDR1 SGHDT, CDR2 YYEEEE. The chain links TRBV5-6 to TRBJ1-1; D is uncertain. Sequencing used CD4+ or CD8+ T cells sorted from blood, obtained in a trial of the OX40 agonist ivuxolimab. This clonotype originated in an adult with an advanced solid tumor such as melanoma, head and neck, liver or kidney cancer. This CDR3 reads CASSSPGPRNKNTEAFF. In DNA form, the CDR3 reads TGTGCCAGCAGCTCGCCCGGGCCCCGAAATAAAAACACTGAAGCTTTCTTT.